Listed below are T cell receptor beta chains from one sample, sequenced in a study of OX40 agonist ivuxolimab in advanced cancers. TCRdb's table, derived via immunoSEQ multiplex PCR, lists solely in-frame clones and lacks some. The sample shows about 26,000 clones, around 81% of them seen only once. The sequencing here drew on CD4+ or CD8+ T cells sorted from blood, taken in a trial of the OX40 agonist ivuxolimab. These receptor sequences come from an adult with an advanced solid tumor such as melanoma, head and neck, liver or kidney cancer. Each CDR3 is given with its conserved first and last residue. D genes are given only for firm matches. Size values are once, few and many counts, or a class for expanded clones, and some rows have none.

-,TRBJ1-5,-,TRBV7-8,CASSLAADQPQHF,TGTGCCAGCAGCTTAGCGGCCGATCAGCCCCAGCATTTT
-,TRBJ2-3,-,TRBV21-1,CASSYPGGNTDTQYF,TGTGCCAGCAGCTACCCGGGAGGGAACACAGATACGCAGTATTTT
-,TRBJ2-7,-,TRBV27,CASRPYTGTPYEQYF,TGTGCCAGCAGACCGTACACCGGGACCCCCTACGAGCAGTACTTC
-,TRBJ1-2,-,TRBV7-7,CASSPIGGNYGYTF,TGTGCCAGCAGCCCGATAGGGGGAAACTATGGCTACACCTTC
-,TRBJ1-2,-,TRBV7-6,CASSLAPGGAAHNYGYTF,TGTGCCAGCAGCCTAGCGCCCGGGGGGGCAGCGCACAACTATGGCTACACCTTC
-,TRBJ2-3,-,TRBV11-2,CASSLDTQYF,TGTGCCAGCAGCTTGGATACGCAGTATTTT
TRBD1,TRBJ2-5,-,TRBV5-1,CASSRGQQETQYF,TGCGCCAGCAGCCGGGGACAGCAAGAGACCCAGTACTTC
-,TRBJ2-3,-,TRBV6-6,CASSYGDPTDTQYF,TGTGCCAGCAGTTACGGGGACCCCACAGATACGCAGTATTTT
TRBD1,TRBJ1-2,once,TRBV13,CASSYPGQGAGGYTF,TGTGCCAGCAGCTACCCGGGACAGGGGGCCGGTGGCTACACCTTC
-,TRBJ2-7,-,TRBV6-5,CASSYGSGEQYF,TGTGCCAGCAGTTACGGTTCGGGCGAGCAGTACTTC
-,TRBJ2-1,-,TRBV5-6,CASSAPGRSSYNEQFF,TGTGCCAGCAGCGCACCGGGACGCAGCTCCTACAATGAGCAGTTCTTC
-,TRBJ2-3,-,TRBV30,CAWGQVGGNTDTQYF,TGTGCCTGGGGGCAGGTCGGGGGTAACACAGATACGCAGTATTTT
-,TRBJ2-2,-,TRBV27,CASSQNTGELFF,TGTGCCAGCAGTCAGAACACCGGGGAGCTGTTTTTT
-,TRBJ2-5,few,TRBV4-1,CASSHTPSAWETQYF,TGCGCCAGCAGCCATACCCCTAGTGCATGGGAGACCCAGTACTTC
TRBD1,TRBJ2-2,-,TRBV30,CAWSLQGTGELFF,TGTGCCTGGAGTTTACAGGGGACCGGGGAGCTGTTTTTT
-,TRBJ2-6,-,TRBV19,CASSNGTYGANVLTF,TGTGCCAGTAGTAATGGGACTTATGGGGCCAACGTCCTGACTTTC
-,TRBJ1-4,-,TRBV27,CASSLVWATNEKLFF,TGTGCCAGCAGTTTGGTTTGGGCAACTAATGAAAAACTGTTTTTT
TRBD2,TRBJ2-1,once,TRBV27,CASSRLAGGPNEQFF,TGTGCCAGCAGCCGACTAGCGGGAGGGCCAAATGAGCAGTTCTTC
-,TRBJ2-7,-,TRBV13,CASSLSQGGEQYF,TGTGCCAGCAGCTTATCCCAGGGGGGCGAGCAGTACTTC
TRBD2,TRBJ2-7,-,TRBV4-2,CASSQDLGLARSYEQYF,TGTGCCAGCAGCCAAGATCTCGGACTAGCTCGTTCCTACGAGCAGTACTTC
TRBD2,TRBJ2-1,-,TRBV9,CASSSSGGTSSEQFF,TGTGCCAGCAGCTCCTCAGGGGGGACTAGCAGCGAGCAGTTCTTC
-,TRBJ2-2,-,TRBV4-3,CASSQDWATADTGELFF,TGCGCCAGCAGCCAAGATTGGGCTACAGCGGACACCGGGGAGCTGTTTTTT
-,TRBJ2-7,-,TRBV11-3,CASSLDAGVFYEQYF,TGTGCCAGCAGCTTAGATGCCGGGGTCTTTTACGAGCAGTACTTC
TRBD2,TRBJ2-2,-,TRBV27,CASSFIAGATTGELFF,TGTGCCAGCAGTTTCATAGCGGGGGCCACCACCGGGGAGCTGTTTTTT
TRBD1,TRBJ1-2,-,TRBV28,CASSSDRLSGYTF,TGTGCCAGCAGTTCGGACAGGCTCTCGGGCTACACCTTC
-,TRBJ1-2,-,TRBV6-6,CASRGGAHYGYTF,TGTGCCAGCAGGGGGGGCGCGCACTATGGCTACACCTTC
-,TRBJ1-5,few,TRBV27,CASSLAGTVGGAQHF,TGTGCCAGCAGTTTGGCCGGGACGGTCGGTGGAGCCCAGCATTTT
-,TRBJ1-1,-,TRBV2,CASSSDGTEAFF,TGTGCCAGCAGTTCGGACGGCACTGAAGCTTTCTTT
-,TRBJ2-7,once,TRBV19,CASSIVPRPSYEQYF,TGTGCCAGTAGTATAGTCCCTAGACCCTCCTACGAGCAGTACTTC
-,TRBJ2-1,-,TRBV6-9,CASSCSLRLAPSSYNEQFF,TGTGCCAGCAGTTGCTCCCTAAGGCTAGCTCCAAGCTCCTACAATGAGCAGTTCTTC
TRBD1,TRBJ2-7,-,TRBV4-1,CASSQDLWDRSNEQYF,TGCGCCAGCAGCCAAGATCTCTGGGACAGGTCGAACGAGCAGTACTTC
-,TRBJ2-2,medium-sized,TRBV19,CASSTGLNTGELFF,TGTGCCAGTAGTACCGGCCTGAACACCGGGGAGCTGTTTTTT
TRBD1,TRBJ2-7,-,TRBV9,CASSGPGTGGSYEQYF,TGTGCCAGCAGTGGGCCCGGGACAGGGGGGTCCTACGAGCAGTACTTC
-,TRBJ1-1,-,TRBV4-2,CASSPFVNTEAFF,TGTGCCAGCAGCCCCTTCGTGAACACTGAAGCTTTCTTT
-,TRBJ2-1,-,TRBV9,CASSSRGTQQFF,TGTGCCAGCAGCTCCCGGGGGACTCAGCAGTTCTTC
-,TRBJ1-4,-,TRBV11-2,CASSPTGQGREKLFF,TGTGCCAGCAGCCCTACGGGGCAGGGACGAGAAAAACTGTTTTTT
-,TRBJ2-3,-,TRBV7-8,CASRRLVSTDTQYF,TGTGCCAGCAGAAGACTAGTTAGCACAGATACGCAGTATTTT
-,TRBJ2-7,-,TRBV27,CASSTPGGWYEQYF,TGTGCCAGCAGTACCCCCGGGGGCTGGTACGAGCAGTACTTC
-,TRBJ1-6,-,TRBV27,CASSGTPGSPLHF,TGTGCCAGCAGTGGGACACCGGGTTCACCCCTCCACTTT
TRBD1,TRBJ2-5,-,TRBV11-3,CASSWDRENETQYF,TGTGCCAGCAGCTGGGACAGGGAAAATGAGACCCAGTACTTC
TRBD2,TRBJ2-3,-,TRBV7-7,CASSSGRRGGRSTDTQYF,TGTGCCAGCAGCTCAGGACGGCGGGGGGGCCGAAGCACAGATACGCAGTATTTT
-,TRBJ2-3,-,TRBV9,CASSAGTSNTQYF,TGTGCCAGCAGCGCAGGGACTTCCAATACGCAGTATTTT
-,TRBJ2-2,-,TRBV6-1,CASSEPLGDPNTGELFF,TGTGCCAGCAGTGAACCCTTAGGAGATCCGAACACCGGGGAGCTGTTTTTT
-,TRBJ1-2,-,TRBV4-2,CASSQRTDNFYGYTF,TGTGCCAGCAGCCAAAGGACGGATAATTTCTATGGCTACACCTTC
-,TRBJ2-7,-,TRBV4-2,CASSQDRAYEQYF,TGTGCCAGCAGCCAAGATAGGGCTTACGAGCAGTACTTC
-,TRBJ1-6,few,TRBV6-1,CASSDSYNSPLHF,TGTGCCAGCAGTGACAGCTATAATTCACCCCTCCACTTT